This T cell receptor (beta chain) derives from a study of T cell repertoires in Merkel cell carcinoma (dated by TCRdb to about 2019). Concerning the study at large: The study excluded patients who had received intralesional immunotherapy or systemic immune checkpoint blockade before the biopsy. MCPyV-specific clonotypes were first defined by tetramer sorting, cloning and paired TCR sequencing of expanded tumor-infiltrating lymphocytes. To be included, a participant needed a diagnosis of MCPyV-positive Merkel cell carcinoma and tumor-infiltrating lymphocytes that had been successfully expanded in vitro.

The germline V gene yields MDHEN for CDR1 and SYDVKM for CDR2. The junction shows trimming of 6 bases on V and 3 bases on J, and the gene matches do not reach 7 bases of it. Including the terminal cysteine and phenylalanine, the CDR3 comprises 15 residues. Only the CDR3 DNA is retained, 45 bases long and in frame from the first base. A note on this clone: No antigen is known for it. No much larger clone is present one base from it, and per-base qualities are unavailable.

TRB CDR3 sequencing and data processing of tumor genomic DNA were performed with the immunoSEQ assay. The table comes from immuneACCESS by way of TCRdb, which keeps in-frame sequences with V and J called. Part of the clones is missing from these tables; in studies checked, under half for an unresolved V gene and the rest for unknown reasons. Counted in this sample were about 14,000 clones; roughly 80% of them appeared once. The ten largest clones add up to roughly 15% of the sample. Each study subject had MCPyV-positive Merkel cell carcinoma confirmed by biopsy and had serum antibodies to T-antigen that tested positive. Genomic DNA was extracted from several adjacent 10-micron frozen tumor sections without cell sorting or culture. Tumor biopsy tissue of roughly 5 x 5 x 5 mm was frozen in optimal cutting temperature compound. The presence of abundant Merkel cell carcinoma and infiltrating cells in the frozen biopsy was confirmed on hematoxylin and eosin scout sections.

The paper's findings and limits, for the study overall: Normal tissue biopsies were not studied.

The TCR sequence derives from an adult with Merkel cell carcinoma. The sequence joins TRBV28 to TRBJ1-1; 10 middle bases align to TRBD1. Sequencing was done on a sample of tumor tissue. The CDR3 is CASRTGGSLYTEAFF. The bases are TGTGCCAGCAGGACAGGGGGCTCCCTGTACACTGAAGCTTTCTTT.